The 24 T cell receptor beta chains below come from one sample, sequenced in a study of OX40 agonist ivuxolimab in advanced cancers. The protocol used for the library was the immunoSEQ multiplex PCR assay. The table comes from immuneACCESS by way of TCRdb, which keeps in-frame sequences with V and J called. Part of the clones is missing from these tables; in studies checked, under half for an unresolved V gene and the rest for unknown reasons. This sample holds 80,000 to 100,000 clones; 85% to 90% were observed only once. The ten largest clones capture less than 1% of the sample. Sequenced here: CD4+ or CD8+ T cells sorted from blood, sampled in a trial of the OX40 agonist ivuxolimab. These receptors all come from an adult with an advanced solid tumor such as melanoma, head and neck, liver or kidney cancer.

The genes are TRBV5-4 and TRBJ2-5, with 13 nucleotides matching TRBD2. Trimming removed 1 base from V and 3 bases from J; junction bases left unmatched: 3. This CDR3 spans 16 amino acids. CDR1 is SGHNT and CDR2 is YYREEE in the germline V gene (reference sequence). The CDR3 region has the DNA TGTGCCAGCAGCTTGATTGGACTAGCGGGGGAAGAGACCCAGTACTTC. Translation gives CASSLIGLAGEETQYF.

This chain connects TRBV19 to TRBJ2-7; 7 bases fit TRBD1. Germline CDR1 LNHDA, CDR2 SQIVND (reference sequence). The V segment lost 4 bases and the J segment 1 base; nucleotides outside the gene matches: 10. The CDR3 runs to 16 residues. The CDR3 loop is CASSTARGGGSYEQYF. CDR3 nucleotides: TGTGCCAGTAGTACGGCCCGAGGGGGCGGGTCCTACGAGCAGTACTTC.

The chain carries TRBV19 and TRBJ2-3, with 9 bases matching TRBD1. The ends lost 8 bases at V and 5 bases at J; junction bases unmatched: 5. The CDR3 loop spans 13 amino acids. CDR1 LNHDA and CDR2 SQIVND come from the germline V gene (reference sequence). The CDR3 is CASHRGRGDTQYF. Written as DNA, the CDR3 is TGTGCCAGTCACAGGGGGCGCGGAGATACGCAGTATTTT.

This rearrangement joins TRBV9 to TRBJ1-2; the D gene is possibly TRBD1 (5 bases). This CDR3 has 15 residues. V gave up 3 bases and J gave up 0 bases, with 12 bases separating them. Germline CDR1 reads SGDLS; CDR2 reads YYNGEE. In nucleotides, the CDR3 is TGTGCCAGCAGCGCCTCCGACAGAACTAACTATGGCTACACCTTC. Translated, it gives CASSASDRTNYGYTF.

A remark on this clone: Other DNA sequences of this sample code for an identical CDR3. The chain joins TRBV6-6 to TRBJ1-3, with D perhaps TRBD1 (5 bases). CDR3 size: 14 residues. Germline CDR1 and CDR2: MNHNY and SVGAGI (reference sequence). V shed 2 bases and J shed 0 bases, with 5 bases lying between them. As DNA, the CDR3 is TGTGCCAGCAGTTACGGGGGCTCTGGAAACACCATATATTTT. Protein product: CASSYGGSGNTIYF.

The rearrangement uses TRBV6-4 and TRBJ1-2, with D unclear. V lost 6 bases and J lost 4, with 9 bases in between. The CDR3 consists of 12 residues. Germline V gene lookup returns CDR1 MRHNA and CDR2 SNTAGT. CDR3 bases: TGTGCCAGCAGAGGGAGTTCCTATGGCTACACCTTC. Protein product: CASRGSSYGYTF.

The rearrangement uses TRBV6-5 and TRBJ1-1; no clear D gene. V was clipped by 6 bases and J by 1 base, with 3 bases between them. CDR1 and CDR2 from the germline V gene are MNHEY and SVGAGI. The CDR3 sequence is 11 residues long. CDR3 sequence reads: CASRANTEAFF. CDR3 in DNA: TGTGCCAGCAGGGCGAACACTGAAGCTTTCTTT.

This clone was observed a handful of times. V gene TRBV6-5 combines with J gene TRBJ1-4; D is unresolved. This CDR3 is 13 amino acids long. Trimming pared 5 bases from V and 3 bases from J, leaving 7 bases between. Germline V gives CDR1 MNHEY, CDR2 SVGAGI. Here the CDR3 DNA reads TGTGCCAGCAGTACGCCGCCTAATGAAAAACTGTTTTTT. The encoded protein is CASSTPPNEKLFF.

The V call is TRBV28, the J call TRBJ1-5; D is unclear. Germline V lookup: CDR1 MDHEN, CDR2 SYDVKM. The V end was cut by 2 bases, the J end by 5 bases, with 10 bases between. CDR3 length equals 14 residues. DNA for the CDR3: TGTGCCAGCAGTTTAGGTCAGATATATCAGCCCCAGCATTTT. It yields the protein CASSLGQIYQPQHF. Complete variable domain (other parts from reference TRBV28 and TRBJ1-5): DVKVTQSSRYLVKRTGEKVFLECVQDMDHENMFWYRQDPGLGLRLIYFSYDVKMKEKGDIPEGYSVSREKKERFSLILESASTNQTSMYLCASSLGQIYQPQHFGDGTRLSIL.

In its sample, this clone was seen a few times. The rearrangement uses TRBV19 and TRBJ1-2; 8 bases line up with TRBD1. Trimming cost V 7 bases and J 5 bases; bases outside gene matches: 6. The CDR3 sequence is 13 residues long. CDR1 LNHDA and CDR2 SQIVND come from the germline V gene (reference sequence). CDR3 loop: CASKKQGGYGYTF. The CDR3 nucleotides are TGTGCCAGTAAAAAACAGGGGGGATATGGCTACACCTTC.

The genes are TRBV5-1 and TRBJ2-5, with no clear D. The V end lost 0 bases, the J end lost 4 bases, and 7 bases lay between the germline ends. The CDR3 loop spans 13 amino acids. Germline V gene lookup returns CDR1 SGHRS and CDR2 YFSETQ. The CDR3 sequence: CASSLADRETQYF. The DNA of the CDR3 is TGCGCCAGCAGCTTGGCCGATCGAGAGACCCAGTACTTC. The full variable domain, in which reference TRBV5-1 and TRBJ2-5 provide the parts outside the CDR3, is KAGVTQTPRYLIKTRGQQVTLSCSPISGHRSVSWYQQTPGQGLQFLFEYFSETQRNKGNFPGRFSGRQFSNSRSEMNVSTLELGDSALYLCASSLADRETQYFGPGTRLLVL.

This chain uses TRBV7-3 with TRBJ1-3; D perhaps matches TRBD1 (6 bases). The V end was cut by 8 bases, the J end by 2 bases, with 16 bases between. Germline V lookup: CDR1 SGHTA, CDR2 FQGTGA. CDR3 length: 15 residues. CDR3: CASSKGGYTGNTIYF. CDR3 bases: TGTGCCAGCTCTAAGGGGGGGTATACTGGAAACACCATATATTTT.

The V call is TRBV6-6, the J call TRBJ2-1, with 12 bases aligning to TRBD1. J gave up 1 base and V 6 bases, and 1 base lay outside the gene matches. CDR3 length equals 15 residues. CDR1 MNHNY and CDR2 SVGAGI come from the germline V gene (reference sequence). The CDR3 DNA follows: TGTGCCAGCAGGGGACAGGGGGCTTCCTACAATGAGCAGTTCTTC. This sequence encodes CASRGQGASYNEQFF.

This clone was observed a few times. The chain's CDR3 is CASSEGGGYIFEQFF. The CDR3, as DNA: TGTGCCAGCAGTGAAGGAGGGGGCTATATTTTTGAGCAGTTCTTC. The V call is TRBV2, the J call TRBJ2-1; 7 bases are a match to TRBD1. The CDR3 extends over 15 amino acids. CDR1 and CDR2 (germline): SNHLY, FYNNEI. The V and J ends lost 1 base and 9 bases, in that order; junction bases with no gene match: 9.

The chain links TRBV30 to TRBJ2-7, with D possibly TRBD2 on 6 matching bases. With 3 bases removed from V and 2 bases from J, the gap between germline ends came to 14 bases. Germline CDR1 is GTSNPN and CDR2 is SVGIG (reference sequence). The CDR3 is 14 residues long. The chain's CDR3 is CAWSPSGPTYEQYF. CDR3 bases: TGTGCCTGGAGCCCAAGCGGGCCCACCTACGAGCAGTACTTC.

The chain has TRBV5-1 and TRBJ2-3; 8 bases are shared with TRBD2. CDR1 and CDR2 from the germline V gene are SGHRS and YFSETQ. Unmatched junction bases numbered 10, after V lost 4 bases and J lost 3 bases. The CDR3 totals 16 residues. The CDR3 nucleotides are TGCGCCAGCAGCACCGAACCGGGGGGGCGGACAGATACGCAGTATTTT. It codes for CASSTEPGGRTDTQYF.

V and J are TRBV28 and TRBJ2-7, with 7 bases matching TRBD1. The V segment lost 2 bases and the J segment 5 bases; nucleotides outside the gene matches: 12. CDR1 and CDR2 from the germline V gene are MDHEN and SYDVKM. This CDR3 has 16 residues. In DNA form, the CDR3 reads TGTGCCAGCAGTTTACCCAGGCAGGGGGAAATGGACGAGCAGTACTTC. Protein: CASSLPRQGEMDEQYF. Based on the CDR3 plus reference TRBV28 and TRBJ2-7, the full variable domain is DVKVTQSSRYLVKRTGEKVFLECVQDMDHENMFWYRQDPGLGLRLIYFSYDVKMKEKGDIPEGYSVSREKKERFSLILESASTNQTSMYLCASSLPRQGEMDEQYFGPGTRLTVT.

The CDR3 here is CASSFPVLGSPLHF. CDR3 DNA: TGTGCCAGCAGCTTTCCGGTCCTGGGGTCACCCCTCCACTTT. The rearrangement joins TRBV11-2 to TRBJ1-6; D is undetermined. The germline V gene encodes CDR1 SGHAT and CDR2 FQNNGV. Trimming cost V 3 bases and J 10 bases, with 13 bases left between them. The CDR3 totals 14 residues.

The chain links TRBV14 to TRBJ2-6; D might be TRBD2 (5 bases). The CDR3 is 17 residues long. Germline CDR1 SGHDN, CDR2 FVKESK. Trimming removed 1 base from V and 1 base from J, with 11 bases in between. CDR3 residues: CASSQGVPGSGANVLTF. DNA for the CDR3: TGTGCCAGCAGCCAAGGCGTTCCGGGGTCTGGGGCCAACGTCCTGACTTTC.

This chain uses TRBV10-3 with TRBJ1-5; possibly TRBD1 for D (6 bases). This CDR3 is built from 13 residues. Germline V gives CDR1 ENHRY, CDR2 SYGVKD. V lost 6 bases to trimming and J lost 5 bases, with 11 bases between them. DNA for the CDR3: TGTGCCATCAGATACAGGGAGGATCAGCCCCAGCATTTT. It translates to CAIRYREDQPQHF.

The chain carries TRBV7-2 and TRBJ2-7; D is possibly TRBD2 (5 bases). This CDR3 comprises 11 residues. V was shortened by 5 bases and J by 7 bases, with 9 bases between the two germline ends. Looked up from germline, CDR1 is SGHTA and CDR2 is FQGNSA. CDR3 amino acids: CASSGGGEQYF. In nucleotides, the CDR3 is TGTGCCAGCAGCGGAGGCGGGGAGCAGTACTTC.

The rearrangement joins TRBV7-8 to TRBJ2-7; D not certain. V was trimmed by 1 base and J by 3 bases, leaving 7 bases between them. This CDR3 is 13 amino acids long. Germline V gene data show CDR1 as SGHVS and CDR2 as FQNEAQ. The CDR3 nucleotides read TGTGCCAGCAGCTTAGGGAATAGCTACGAGCAGTACTTC. Translating gives CASSLGNSYEQYF.

Worth noting for this clone: One end of the junction varies from germline; a read error may be responsible. This rearrangement joins TRBV7-7 to TRBJ2-5; 8 bases align to TRBD1. The CDR3 consists of 14 residues. Germline values: CDR1 SSHAT, CDR2 FNYEAQ (reference sequence). CDR3 amino acids: CASSRQGMKETQYF. CDR3 DNA sequence: TGTGCTAGCAGCCGACAGGGGATGAAAGAGACCCAGTACTTC.

The CDR3 coding sequence is TGTGCCAGCAGCGTAGGAGGGGGCGCGATGTATGAGCAGTTCTTC. Translated: CASSVGGGAMYEQFF. The chain links TRBV9 to TRBJ2-1; TRBD1 aligns across 7 bases. CDR3 length equals 15 residues. CDR1 and CDR2 from the germline V gene are SGDLS and YYNGEE. With V trimmed by 0 bases and J by 8 bases, 8 bases remained unmatched.